One sample yielded the 17 T cell receptor beta chains listed below, sequenced in a study of blood T cell repertoires in COVID-19. Sequencing used immunoSEQ multiplex PCR; TCRdb keeps in-frame clones, though not all of them. The repertoire holds approximately 89,000 clones, with over 65% as singletons. Sample: peripheral blood. These receptors all stem from a human donor in a cohort sampled during active COVID-19.

This chain uses TRBV18 with TRBJ2-1, with 13 bases that match TRBD2. The CDR3 is 16 amino acids. CDR1 and CDR2 (germline): KGHSH, LQKENI. V shed 0 bases and J 8 bases; nucleotides not matched to a gene: 4. The CDR3, as DNA: TGTGCCAGCTCACCACCAGGACTAGCGGGAGTCTATGAGCAGTTCTTC. Protein: CASSPPGLAGVYEQFF. Supplemented by reference TRBV18 and TRBJ2-1, the full variable domain reads NAGVMQNPRHLVRRRGQEARLRCSPMKGHSHVYWYRQLPEEGLKFMVYLQKENIIDESGMPKERFSAEFPKEGPSILRIQQVVRGDSAAYFCASSPPGLAGVYEQFFGPGTRLTVL.

The chain combines TRBV9 with TRBJ2-7, with 8 bases fitting TRBD2. After removal of 4 bases from V and 3 bases from J, the junction contained 3 bases not matched to a gene. The length of the CDR3 is 13 residues. CDR1 and CDR2 from the germline V gene are SGDLS and YYNGEE. DNA of the CDR3: TGTGCCAGCAGCCACGGGACTAGCTACGAGCAGTACTTC. It translates to CASSHGTSYEQYF. Full variable domain (remainder filled in from reference TRBV9 and TRBJ2-7): DSGVTQTPKHLITATGQRVTLRCSPRSGDLSVYWYQQSLDQGLQFLIQYYNGEERAKGNILERFSAQQFPDLHSELNLSSLELGDSALYFCASSHGTSYEQYFGPGTRLTVT.

The rearrangement joins TRBV9 to TRBJ2-2; TRBD2 matches at 8 bases. Germline CDR1 and CDR2: SGDLS and YYNGEE. V lost 4 bases, J lost 4 bases, and 9 bases stayed unmatched. This CDR3 is built from 16 residues. The CDR3 nucleotides read TGTGCCAGCAGCCTTCCCGGGACTAGAGGCACCGGGGAGCTGTTTTTT. This codes for CASSLPGTRGTGELFF.

This clone occurred a few times. CDR3 sequence: CASSLSGGGNNEQFF. The DNA of the CDR3 is TGCGCCAGCAGCTTGAGTGGCGGGGGAAACAATGAGCAGTTCTTC. V and J are TRBV5-1 and TRBJ2-1, with TRBD2 identical over 7 bases. Trimming at V came to 1 base and at J to 5 bases, leaving 6 bases not matched to a gene. The CDR3 has 15 amino acids. Germline V CDR1 and CDR2: SGHRS, YFSETQ.

The CDR3 region is CASSQGVAGGPGGELFF. In DNA form, the CDR3 reads TGTGCCAGCAGCCAAGGCGTAGCGGGAGGGCCGGGTGGGGAGCTGTTTTTT. This rearrangement joins TRBV4-2 to TRBJ2-2; 11 bases are a match to TRBD2. Trimming at V came to 1 base and at J to 8 bases, leaving 9 bases not matched to a gene. This CDR3 has 17 residues. In germline, CDR1 is LGHNA, CDR2 YNFKEQ.

The chain joins TRBV9 to TRBJ2-1, with TRBD1 identical over 11 bases. Germline V CDR1 and CDR2: SGDLS, YYNGEE. The CDR3 is 15 residues long. V lost 0 bases and J lost 10; bases outside the gene matches: 6. CDR3 sequence reads: CASSVGGTGGTEQFF. CDR3 nucleotides: TGTGCCAGCAGCGTAGGCGGGACAGGGGGAACAGAGCAGTTCTTC.

The V gene is TRBV9, the J gene TRBJ1-6; TRBD1 matches 7 bases. This CDR3 is 14 amino acids long. Germline V CDR1 and CDR2: SGDLS, YYNGEE. The junction had 1 base not matched to a gene; V was cut back by 3 bases and J by 4 bases. The CDR3 is CASSAGQYNSPLHF. DNA of the CDR3: TGTGCCAGCAGCGCGGGACAGTATAATTCACCCCTCCACTTT.

The CDR3 bases are TGTGCCAGCAGACGACAGGGGCTTGGCGATGAGCAGTTCTTC. Protein: CASRRQGLGDEQFF. This chain links TRBV6-5 with TRBJ2-1; the match to TRBD1 covers 8 bases. There are 14 residues in the CDR3. Losses at the gene ends were 6 bases for V and 8 bases for J; bases not matched to a gene: 9. CDR1 MNHEY and CDR2 SVGAGI come from the germline V gene.

The rearrangement links TRBV12-3 or TRBV12-4 to TRBJ1-2; the D gene is possibly TRBD1 (5 bases). The germline V and J ends were trimmed by 3 bases and 4 bases, with 9 bases remaining between them. CDR3 length equals 13 residues. The CDR3: CASSLLQAYGYTF. The CDR3 DNA reads as TGTGCCAGCAGTTTGTTACAGGCCTATGGCTACACCTTC.

The chain couples TRBV27 to TRBJ2-3, with unresolved D. This CDR3 spans 14 amino acids. Germline assignment: CDR1 MNHEY and CDR2 SMNVEV (reference sequence). Between the trimmed V and J ends, which lost 5 bases and 0 bases, there was a span of 9 bases. CDR3: CASSARLSTDTQYF. The CDR3 region has the DNA TGTGCCAGCAGTGCACGACTTAGCACAGATACGCAGTATTTT.

The chain carries TRBV15 and TRBJ1-6; D is possibly TRBD1 (6 bases). The CDR3 has 16 amino acids. The germline V and J ends were trimmed by 3 bases and 7 bases, with 16 bases remaining between them. CDR1 and CDR2 (germline): LNHNV, YYDKDF (reference sequence). The CDR3 DNA reads as TGTGCCACCAGCAGGGGGATACAGGGAGTGAATTCACCCCTCCACTTT. Protein product: CATSRGIQGVNSPLHF.

In its sample, this clone was seen a few times. The V gene is TRBV18, the J gene TRBJ2-7; 8 positions match TRBD1. This CDR3 contains 15 residues. CDR1 is KGHSH, CDR2 LQKENI, per germline. V shed 4 bases, J shed 5 bases, and the junction held 10 bases outside the gene matches. CDR3 sequence (DNA): TGTGCCAGCTCACTACGGACAGGGTTTCGAAACGAGCAGTACTTC. Its protein product is CASSLRTGFRNEQYF.

On this clone itself: A read error may explain this, as a much larger clone is one base away. V usage is TRBV28 and J usage is TRBJ1-1; 7 nucleotides agree with TRBD1. Germline trimming cut 6 bases from V and 3 bases from J; bases unmatched to any gene: 4. The germline gives CDR1 MDHEN, CDR2 SYDVKM. CDR3 size: 13 residues. The CDR3 region has the DNA TGTGCCAGCAGACCTACAGGGGACACTGAAGCTTTCTTT. This encodes CASRPTGDTEAFF.

The chain uses TRBV4-1 and TRBJ2-1; perhaps TRBD1 as D (7 bases). V dropped 1 base and J dropped 7 bases, with 14 bases sitting between them. CDR1 and CDR2 from the germline V gene are MGHRA and YSYEKL. This CDR3 contains 15 residues. For the CDR3, the DNA is TGCGCCAGCAGCCAAGTGGCCAGGGGGAGGAATGAGCAGTTCTTC. Its translation is CASSQVARGRNEQFF.

The chain carries TRBV30 and TRBJ1-2; D is perhaps TRBD1 (5 bases). This CDR3 is 12 amino acids long. The V and J ends lost 1 base and 5 bases respectively, with 8 bases between them. Germline CDR1 and CDR2: GTSNPN and SVGIG (reference sequence). This CDR3 is CAWSGQTYGYTF. The DNA of the CDR3 is TGTGCCTGGAGTGGACAGACATATGGCTACACCTTC.

This chain uses TRBV29-1 with TRBJ2-1; 7 positions match TRBD2. From germline, CDR1 is SQVTM and CDR2 ANQGSEA. Unmatched junction bases numbered 14, after V lost 4 bases and J lost 5 bases. This CDR3 spans 16 amino acids. The CDR3 loop reads CSVGGRGGSRNNEQFF. The CDR3 nucleotides read TGCAGCGTTGGGGGTAGGGGCGGGAGCAGGAACAATGAGCAGTTCTTC.

As concerns this clone: The junction shows a germline mismatch at one end, possibly a read error. The rearrangement joins TRBV7-7 to TRBJ1-1, with 8 bases fitting TRBD1. This CDR3 contains 16 residues. CDR1 and CDR2 from the germline V gene are SSHAT and FNYEAQ (reference sequence). CDR3 region: CASTEIRGPSDTEAFF. The CDR3 region has the DNA TGTGCTAGCACCGAAATCAGGGGGCCCAGTGACACTGAAGCTTTCTTT.